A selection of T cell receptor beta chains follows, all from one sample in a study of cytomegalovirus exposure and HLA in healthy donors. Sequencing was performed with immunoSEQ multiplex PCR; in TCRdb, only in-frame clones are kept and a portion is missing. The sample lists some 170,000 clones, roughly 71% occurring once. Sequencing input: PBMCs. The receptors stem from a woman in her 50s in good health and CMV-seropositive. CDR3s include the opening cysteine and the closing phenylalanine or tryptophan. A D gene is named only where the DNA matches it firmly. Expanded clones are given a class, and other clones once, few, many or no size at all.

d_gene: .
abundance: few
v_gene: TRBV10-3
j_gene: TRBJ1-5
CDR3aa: CAISDSNRVRNQPQHF
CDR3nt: TGTGCCATCAGTGATAGTAACAGGGTTCGCAATCAGCCCCAGCATTTT

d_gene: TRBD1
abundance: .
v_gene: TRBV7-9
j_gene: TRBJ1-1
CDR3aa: CASSLGTGGDTEAFF
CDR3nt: TGTGCCAGCAGCCTTGGGACAGGGGGTGATACTGAAGCTTTCTTT

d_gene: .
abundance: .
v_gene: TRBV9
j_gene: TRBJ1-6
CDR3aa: CASSVGRSSYNSPLHF
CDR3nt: TGTGCCAGCAGCGTAGGGCGGAGCTCCTATAATTCACCCCTCCACTTT

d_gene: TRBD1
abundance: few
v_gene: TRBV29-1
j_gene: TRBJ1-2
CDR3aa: CSVHDRVGYTF
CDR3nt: TGCAGCGTCCACGACAGGGTTGGCTACACCTTC

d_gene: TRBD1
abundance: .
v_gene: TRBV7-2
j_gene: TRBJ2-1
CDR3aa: CASSLARTGYNEQFF
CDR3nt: TGTGCCAGCAGCTTAGCGCGGACAGGCTACAATGAGCAGTTCTTC

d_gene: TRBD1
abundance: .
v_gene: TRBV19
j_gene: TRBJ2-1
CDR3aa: CASSGDRGKGGGEQFF
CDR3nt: TGTGCCAGTAGTGGGGACAGGGGCAAGGGGGGGGGAGAGCAGTTCTTC

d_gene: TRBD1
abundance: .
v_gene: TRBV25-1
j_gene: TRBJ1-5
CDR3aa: CASSEYRDRQPQHF
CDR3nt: TGTGCCAGCAGTGAATATAGGGACAGACAGCCCCAGCATTTT

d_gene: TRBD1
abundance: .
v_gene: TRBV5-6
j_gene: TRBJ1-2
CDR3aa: CASSPGTVWGYTF
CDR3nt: TGTGCCAGCAGCCCAGGGACAGTTTGGGGCTACACCTTC

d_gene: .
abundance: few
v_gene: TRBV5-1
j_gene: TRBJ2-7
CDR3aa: CASSQGGVNEQYF
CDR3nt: TGCGCCAGCAGCCAGGGTGGAGTGAACGAGCAGTACTTC

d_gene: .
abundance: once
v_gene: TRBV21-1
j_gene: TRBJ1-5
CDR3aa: CASSKVPVPSVGHF
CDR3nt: TGTGCCAGCAGCAAAGTGCCCGTCCCGTCGGTTGGGCATTTT

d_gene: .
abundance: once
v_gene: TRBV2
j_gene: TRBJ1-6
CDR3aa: CASSLRSPLHF
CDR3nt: TGTGCCAGCAGCCTGAGGTCACCCCTCCACTTT

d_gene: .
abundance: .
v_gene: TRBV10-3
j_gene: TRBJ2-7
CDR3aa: CAISPIRQSYEQYF
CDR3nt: TGTGCCATCAGTCCTATTCGACAGAGTTACGAGCAGTACTTC

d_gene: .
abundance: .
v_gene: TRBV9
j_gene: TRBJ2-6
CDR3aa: CASSVAGFRANVLTF
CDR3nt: TGTGCCAGCAGCGTAGCCGGGTTTCGAGCCAACGTCCTGACTTTC

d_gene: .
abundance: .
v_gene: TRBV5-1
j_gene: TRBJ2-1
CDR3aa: CASSSTPSYNEQFF
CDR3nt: TGCGCCAGCAGCTCAACTCCCTCCTACAATGAGCAGTTCTTC

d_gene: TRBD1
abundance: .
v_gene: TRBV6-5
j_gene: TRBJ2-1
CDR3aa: CASSITGTGEQFF
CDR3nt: TGTGCCAGCAGCATAACCGGGACAGGAGAGCAGTTCTTC

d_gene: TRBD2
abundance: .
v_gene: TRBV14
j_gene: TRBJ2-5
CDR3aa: CASSQRSSGGLGETQYF
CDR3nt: TGTGCCAGCAGCCAACGATCTAGCGGGGGGCTGGGAGAGACCCAGTACTTC

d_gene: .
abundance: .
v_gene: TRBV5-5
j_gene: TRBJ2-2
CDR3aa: CASSWSQLGTGELFF
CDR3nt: TGTGCCAGCAGTTGGAGCCAGTTGGGCACCGGGGAGCTGTTTTTT

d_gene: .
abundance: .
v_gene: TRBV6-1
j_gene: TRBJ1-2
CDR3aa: CASTDSFGYTF
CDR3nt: TGTGCCAGTACGGACAGTTTCGGCTACACCTTC

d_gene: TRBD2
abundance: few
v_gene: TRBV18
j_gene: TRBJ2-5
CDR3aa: CASSPQSSGAGETQYF
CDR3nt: TGTGCCAGCTCACCACAATCTAGCGGGGCTGGGGAGACCCAGTACTTC

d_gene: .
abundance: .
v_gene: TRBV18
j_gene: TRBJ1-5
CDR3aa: CASSPSGGSIHQPQHF
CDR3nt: TGTGCCAGCTCACCCTCCGGGGGGTCAATCCACCAGCCCCAGCATTTT

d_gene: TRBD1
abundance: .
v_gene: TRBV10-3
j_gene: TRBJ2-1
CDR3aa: CAISDLPGQSYNEQFF
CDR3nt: TGTGCCATCAGTGACCTTCCGGGACAGTCCTACAATGAGCAGTTCTTC

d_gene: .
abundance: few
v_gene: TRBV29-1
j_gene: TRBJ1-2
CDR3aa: CSVEKIPPNYGYTF
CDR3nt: TGCAGCGTAGAGAAAATACCCCCTAACTATGGCTACACCTTC

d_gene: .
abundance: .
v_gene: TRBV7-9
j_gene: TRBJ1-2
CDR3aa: CASSLTPGEGGYTF
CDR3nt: TGTGCCAGCAGCTTAACCCCCGGGGAGGGTGGCTACACCTTC

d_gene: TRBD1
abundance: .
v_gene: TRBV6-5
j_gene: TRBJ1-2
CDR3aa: CASSYGQGGVYGYTF
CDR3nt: TGTGCCAGCAGTTACGGACAGGGGGGGGTCTATGGCTACACCTTC

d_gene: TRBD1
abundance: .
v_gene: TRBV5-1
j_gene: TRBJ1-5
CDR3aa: CASSLEPGGSNQPQHF
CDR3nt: TGCGCCAGCAGCTTGGAGCCAGGGGGTAGCAATCAGCCCCAGCATTTT

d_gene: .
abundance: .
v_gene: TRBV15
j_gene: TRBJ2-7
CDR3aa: CATSRPGVSYEQYF
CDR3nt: TGTGCCACCAGCAGACCAGGGGTCTCCTACGAGCAGTACTTC

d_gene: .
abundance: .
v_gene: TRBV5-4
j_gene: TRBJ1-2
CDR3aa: CASSSREGSYGYTF
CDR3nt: TGTGCCAGCAGCTCGCGGGAGGGAAGCTATGGCTACACCTTC

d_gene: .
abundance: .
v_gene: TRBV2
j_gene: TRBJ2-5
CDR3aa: CASSAQGLMGETQYF
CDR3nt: TGTGCCAGCAGCGCACAGGGCTTAATGGGAGAGACCCAGTACTTC

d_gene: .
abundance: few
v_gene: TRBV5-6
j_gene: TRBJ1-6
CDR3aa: CASSLGNRYNSPLHF
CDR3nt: TGTGCCAGCAGCTTGGGCAACAGATATAATTCACCCCTCCACTTT

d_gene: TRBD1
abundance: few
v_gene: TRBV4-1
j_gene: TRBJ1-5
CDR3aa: CASSQLQGTGQPQHF
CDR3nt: TGCGCCAGCAGCCAATTACAGGGGACGGGGCAGCCCCAGCATTTT

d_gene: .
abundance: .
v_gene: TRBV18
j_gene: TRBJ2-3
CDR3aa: CASSPQGDTQYF
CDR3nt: TGTGCCAGCTCGCCCCAGGGCGATACGCAGTATTTT

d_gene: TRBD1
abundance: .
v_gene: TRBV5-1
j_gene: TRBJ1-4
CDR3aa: CASSSTGGDEKLFF
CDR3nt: TGCGCCAGCAGCTCAACAGGGGGGGATGAAAAACTGTTTTTT

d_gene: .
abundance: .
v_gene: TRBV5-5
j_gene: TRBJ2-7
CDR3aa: CASSQNVPGTSDSYEQYF
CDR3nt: TGTGCCAGCAGCCAAAACGTTCCTGGGACATCGGACTCCTACGAGCAGTACTTC

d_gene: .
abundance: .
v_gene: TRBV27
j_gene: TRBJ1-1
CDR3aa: CASRTRRGGVVTEAFF
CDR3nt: TGTGCCAGCAGAACCCGCCGCGGAGGAGTAGTGACTGAAGCTTTCTTT

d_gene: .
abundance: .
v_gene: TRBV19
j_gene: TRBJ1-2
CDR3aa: CASSRLGPTNYGYTF
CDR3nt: TGTGCCAGTAGCAGATTGGGGCCTACTAACTATGGCTACACCTTC

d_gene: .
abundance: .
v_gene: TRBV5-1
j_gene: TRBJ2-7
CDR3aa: CASSLIGGTDSYEQYF
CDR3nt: TGCGCCAGCAGCTTGATAGGCGGGACAGATTCCTACGAGCAGTACTTC

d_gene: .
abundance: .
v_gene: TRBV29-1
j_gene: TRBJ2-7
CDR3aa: CSVRTDSYEQYF
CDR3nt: TGCAGCGTCCGGACAGACAGCTACGAGCAGTACTTC

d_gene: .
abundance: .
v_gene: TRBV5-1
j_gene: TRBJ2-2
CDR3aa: CASSTDTYTGELFF
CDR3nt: TGCGCCAGCAGCACGGACACGTACACCGGGGAGCTGTTTTTT

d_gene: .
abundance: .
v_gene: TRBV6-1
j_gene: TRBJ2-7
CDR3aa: CASSDAGQLYEQYF
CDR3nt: TGTGCCAGCAGTGATGCGGGACAGCTCTACGAGCAGTACTTC

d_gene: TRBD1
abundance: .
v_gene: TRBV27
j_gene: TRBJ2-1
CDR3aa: CASSLSSGTVYNEQFF
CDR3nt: TGTGCCAGCAGTTTATCCTCCGGGACAGTATACAATGAGCAGTTCTTC

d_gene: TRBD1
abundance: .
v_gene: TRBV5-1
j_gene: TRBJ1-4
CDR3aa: CASSEGQGGFNEKLFF
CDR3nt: TGCGCCAGCAGCGAGGGACAGGGGGGCTTTAATGAAAAACTGTTTTTT

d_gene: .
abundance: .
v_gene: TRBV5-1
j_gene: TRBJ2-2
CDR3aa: CASSLEGGGSGELFF
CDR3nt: TGCGCCAGCAGCTTGGAAGGTGGGGGGTCCGGGGAGCTGTTTTTT

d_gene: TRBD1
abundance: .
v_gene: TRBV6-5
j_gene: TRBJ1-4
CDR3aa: CASGGTGGAKKLFF
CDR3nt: TGTGCCAGCGGCGGGACAGGGGGCGCGAAAAAACTGTTTTTT

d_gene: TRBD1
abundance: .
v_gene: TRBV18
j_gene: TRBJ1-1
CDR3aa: CASSPAGGETEAFF
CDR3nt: TGTGCCAGCTCTCCGGCAGGGGGCGAAACTGAAGCTTTCTTT

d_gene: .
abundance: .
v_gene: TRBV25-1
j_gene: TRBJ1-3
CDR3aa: CASSDFPTGPGGNTIYF
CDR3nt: TGTGCCAGCAGTGATTTTCCCACAGGGCCAGGGGGAAACACCATATATTTT

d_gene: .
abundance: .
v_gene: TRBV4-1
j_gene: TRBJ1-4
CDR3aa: CASSHPKGGGLREKLFF
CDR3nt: TGCGCCAGCAGCCACCCCAAAGGGGGGGGCTTGAGAGAAAAACTGTTTTTT

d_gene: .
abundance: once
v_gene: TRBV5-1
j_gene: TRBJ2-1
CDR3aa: CASSWAYLSGEQFF
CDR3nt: TGCGCCAGCAGCTGGGCATACCTTAGCGGTGAGCAGTTCTTC

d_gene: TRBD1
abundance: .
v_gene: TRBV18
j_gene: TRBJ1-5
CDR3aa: CASSLGQVGLQPQHF
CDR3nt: TGTGCCAGCTCACTCGGACAGGTTGGGTTGCAGCCCCAGCATTTT

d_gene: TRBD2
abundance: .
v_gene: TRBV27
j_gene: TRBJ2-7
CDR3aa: CASSPRGQAGLMF
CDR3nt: TGTGCCAGCAGTCCGCGAGGTCAAGCGGGGCTCATGTTC

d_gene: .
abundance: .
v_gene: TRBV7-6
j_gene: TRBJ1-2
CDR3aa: CASSLGRNYGYTF
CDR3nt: TGTGCCAGCAGCTTAGGGCGGAACTATGGCTACACCTTC

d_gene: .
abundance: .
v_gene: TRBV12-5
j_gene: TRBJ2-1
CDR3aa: CASGLEQGTEQFF
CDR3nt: TGTGCTAGTGGTTTGGAACAGGGAACTGAGCAGTTCTTC

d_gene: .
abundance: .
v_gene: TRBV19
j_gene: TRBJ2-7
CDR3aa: CASSRAGDSYEQYF
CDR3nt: TGTGCCAGTAGTAGGGCAGGGGACTCCTACGAGCAGTACTTC

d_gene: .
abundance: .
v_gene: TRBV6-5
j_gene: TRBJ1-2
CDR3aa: CASRKGTGNYGYTF
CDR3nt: TGTGCCAGCAGAAAGGGAACAGGGAACTATGGCTACACCTTC

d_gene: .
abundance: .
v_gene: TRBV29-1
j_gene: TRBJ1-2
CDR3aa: CSVTVQGSCGYTF
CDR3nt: TGCAGCGTTACTGTACAGGGATCATGTGGCTACACCTTC

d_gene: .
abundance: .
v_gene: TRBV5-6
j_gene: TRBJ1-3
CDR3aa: CASSFGSGAGNTIYF
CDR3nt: TGTGCCAGCAGCTTCGGGTCGGGGGCTGGAAACACCATATATTTT

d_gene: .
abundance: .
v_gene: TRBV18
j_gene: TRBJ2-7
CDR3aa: CASSPPTDKYEQYF
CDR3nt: TGTGCCAGCTCACCACCTACAGATAAATACGAGCAGTACTTC

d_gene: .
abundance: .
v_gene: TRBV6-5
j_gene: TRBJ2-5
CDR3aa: CASSYSGGVQETQYF
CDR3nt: TGTGCCAGCAGTTACTCTGGAGGGGTTCAAGAGACCCAGTACTTC

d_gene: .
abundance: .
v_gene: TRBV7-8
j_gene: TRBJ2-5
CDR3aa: CASSYRPTAGQGETQYF
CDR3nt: TGTGCCAGCAGCTACCGGCCGACTGCGGGGCAAGGAGAGACCCAGTACTTC